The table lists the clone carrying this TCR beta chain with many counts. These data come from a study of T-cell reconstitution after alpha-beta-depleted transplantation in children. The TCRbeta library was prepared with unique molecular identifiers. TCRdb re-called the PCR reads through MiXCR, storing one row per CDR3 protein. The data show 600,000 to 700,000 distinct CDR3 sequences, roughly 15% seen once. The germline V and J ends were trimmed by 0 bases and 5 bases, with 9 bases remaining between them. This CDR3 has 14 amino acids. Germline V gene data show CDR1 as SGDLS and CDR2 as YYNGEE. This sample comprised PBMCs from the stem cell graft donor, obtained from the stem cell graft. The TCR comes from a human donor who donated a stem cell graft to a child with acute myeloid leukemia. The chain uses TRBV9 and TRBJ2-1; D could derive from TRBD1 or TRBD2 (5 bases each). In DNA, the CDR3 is TGTGCCAGCAGCGTAGGGGACGTAGACAATGAGCAGTTCTTC. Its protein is CASSVGDVDNEQFF.